The clone carrying this T cell receptor beta chain was seen many times. Its antigen is unidentified. This sample was included in a study of Graves' ophthalmopathy and Graves' hyperthyroidism. General observations from the study: Researchers report that a 13-signature model separated ophthalmopathy from stable hyperthyroidism, posting about 90% sensitivity and roughly 81% specificity. Among thyroid clonotypes expanded above 0.001 frequency, most also appeared in blood.

PBMCs were density-gradient isolated from roughly 10 ml fresh blood. Germline V gene data show CDR1 as SQVTM and CDR2 as ANQGSEA. The CDR3 runs 13 residues. Trimming took 5 bases from V and 4 from J, leaving 14 bases between them. TCR beta CDR3 amplification used RNA transcripts. The first-round RT-PCR employed HTBI primers together with the Qiagen OneStep RT-PCR kit. A multiplex PCR was then performed as the second round. Each CDR3 protein gets one entry after TCRdb re-called the multiplex PCR reads with MiXCR. The sample lists 400,000 or so distinct CDR3 sequences; approximately 17% were seen once. The clonotype originates from an adult woman with stable Graves' hyperthyroidism. The rearrangement joins TRBV29-1 to TRBJ1-2, with a tentative D call TRBD1 (5 bases). Sequenced: peripheral blood. The CDR3 DNA reads as TGCAGCGTTCCGAGCAGGGATGGCTATGGCTACACCTTC. Translated, it gives CSVPSRDGYGYTF.